The 9 T cell receptor beta chains presented below share a single source sample, sequenced in a study of response to subunit inactivated influenza vaccine. TCRdb independently ran MiXCR on the RT-PCR reads; one entry per CDR3 protein. The data show 500,000 to 550,000 distinct CDR3 sequences, roughly 7.9% seen once. The source was PBMCs from blood, collected about 24 months after vaccination. All receptors derive from a man aged 50 to 69 who received an inactivated influenza vaccine.

This clonotype was seen only a few times. V and J are TRBV4-2 and TRBJ2-1; D possibly corresponds to TRBD2 (6 bases). The length of the CDR3 is 17 residues. Germline loops: CDR1 LGHNA, CDR2 YNFKEQ. Trimming removed 8 bases from V and 5 bases from J, with 25 bases in between. DNA of the CDR3: TGTGCCAGCTCCCTCCGGCCGGTTGGCGGGGCCAACAATGAGCAGTTCTTC. This encodes CASSLRPVGGANNEQFF.

This clonotype was detected a few times. V and J are TRBV10-3 and TRBJ1-2; D is perhaps TRBD1 (5 bases). CDR3 length equals 13 residues. Trimming left V 4 bases short and J 4 bases short, with 10 bases between. The germline gives CDR1 ENHRY, CDR2 SYGVKD. The chain's CDR3 is CAISGRVGYGYTF. Here the CDR3 DNA reads TGTGCCATCAGTGGCAGGGTCGGCTATGGCTACACCTTC.

J is TRBJ1-2 and V is TRBV20-1, with D tentatively TRBD1 (6 bases). Germline V CDR1 and CDR2: DFQATT, SNEGSKA (reference sequence). The V gene lost 6 bases and the J gene lost 0 bases, with 11 bases spanning the gap. The CDR3 consists of 13 residues. The CDR3 here is CSAQDRTNYGYTF. DNA for the CDR3: TGCAGTGCCCAGGACAGAACTAACTATGGCTACACCTTC.

The table lists this clonotype with many counts. V is TRBV12-3 or TRBV12-4 and J is TRBJ1-6; D remains ambiguous. Trimming stripped 7 bases from V and 4 bases from J, with 11 bases between. This CDR3 region has 14 residues. CDR3 sequence: CASTQGRYNSPLHF. For the CDR3, the DNA is TGTGCCAGCACCCAAGGTCGTTATAATTCACCCCTCCACTTT.

This clonotype came up a few times. The V call is TRBV27, the J call TRBJ1-1; 7 positions match TRBD1. Trimming at V came to 2 bases and at J to 5 bases, leaving 8 bases not matched to a gene. The CDR3 totals 15 residues. Germline V gene sequence: CDR1 MNHEY, CDR2 SMNVEV (reference sequence). The CDR3 DNA reads as TGTGCCAGCAGTTTAAAATTGGCAGGGGGAACTGAAGCTTTCTTT. It is translated as CASSLKLAGGTEAFF.

As regards this clonotype: It may be a read error: a sequence one base away is much more abundant. The chain uses TRBV2 and TRBJ1-5, with a possible D match to TRBD1 (5 bases). Germline CDR1 SNHLY, CDR2 FYNNEI. This CDR3 is built from 13 residues. The V and J ends lost 4 bases and 3 bases respectively, with 7 bases between them. CDR3 sequence reads: CASSGQNNQPQHF. For the CDR3, the DNA is TGTGCCAGCAGTGGACAGAACAATCAGCCCCAGCATTTT.

This clonotype was detected only a few times. The chain combines TRBV6-2 or TRBV6-3 with TRBJ2-7; the match to TRBD2 covers 8 bases. The J segment lost 1 base and the V segment lost 6 bases, leaving 5 bases of the junction unmatched. The CDR3 runs 14 residues. Germline CDR1 and CDR2: MNHEY and SVGEGT. In nucleotides, the CDR3 is TGTGCCAGCAGAGATAGCGGGACGTCCTACGAGCAGTACTTC. The encoded protein is CASRDSGTSYEQYF.

This clonotype has a handful of counts. This rearrangement joins TRBV10-3 to TRBJ1-1, with 7 bases lining up with TRBD1. This CDR3 has 15 amino acids. CDR1 is ENHRY and CDR2 is SYGVKD in the germline V gene. V gave up 4 bases and J gave up 3 bases; unmatched junction bases: 8. CDR3 amino acids: CAISADRNLYTEAFF. The CDR3 bases are TGTGCCATCAGTGCGGACAGGAACCTTTACACTGAAGCTTTCTTT.

This chain connects TRBV10-3 to TRBJ2-7, with 8 positions matching TRBD2. Trimming at V came to 6 bases and at J to 3 bases, leaving 10 bases not matched to a gene. CDR3 length: 15 amino acids. Germline CDR1 reads ENHRY; CDR2 reads SYGVKD. The CDR3, as DNA: TGTGCCATCAGAGAACGTAGCGGGATGCTCTACGAGCAGTACTTC. It is translated as CAIRERSGMLYEQYF.